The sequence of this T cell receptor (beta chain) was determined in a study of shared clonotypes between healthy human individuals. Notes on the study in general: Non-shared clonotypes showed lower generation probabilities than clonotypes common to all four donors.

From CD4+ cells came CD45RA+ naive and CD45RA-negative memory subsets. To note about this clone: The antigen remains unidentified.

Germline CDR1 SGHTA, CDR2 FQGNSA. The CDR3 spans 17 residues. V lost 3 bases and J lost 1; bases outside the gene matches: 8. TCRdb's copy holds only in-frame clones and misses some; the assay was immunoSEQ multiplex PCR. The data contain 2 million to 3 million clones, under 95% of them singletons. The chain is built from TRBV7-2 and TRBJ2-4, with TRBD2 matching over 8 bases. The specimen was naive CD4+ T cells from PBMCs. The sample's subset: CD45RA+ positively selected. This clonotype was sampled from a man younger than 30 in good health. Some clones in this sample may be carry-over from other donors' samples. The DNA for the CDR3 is TGTGCCAGCAGCTTGGGGCTAGCGGGTAGGGCCAAAAACATTCAGTACTTC. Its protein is CASSLGLAGRAKNIQYF.